These T cell receptor beta chains were read from a single sample in a study of post-analysis software for immune sequencing data. Each CDR3 protein gets one entry after TCRdb re-called the PCR reads with MiXCR. The sample contains around 400,000 distinct CDR3 sequences, less than 40% of which appear only once. Material for sequencing was blood. Every receptor here comes from a girl aged 5 to 17 with multiple sclerosis. Each CDR3 is given with its conserved first and last residue.

V	J	length	CDR3
TRBV6-1	TRBJ2-3	16	CASRDRGRKSTDTQYF
TRBV5-1	TRBJ2-1	15	CASSLVQGRNNEQFF
TRBV5-6	TRBJ1-2	13	CASSLGRNYGYTF
TRBV30	TRBJ1-1	12	CAWRRARTEAFF
TRBV5-6	TRBJ2-1	15	CASSLYGDPYNEQFF
TRBV6-5	TRBJ1-6	14	CASSYSSYNSPLHF
TRBV7-9	TRBJ1-6	16	CASSLGQGEDNSPLHF
TRBV12-3/TRBV12-4	TRBJ2-5	13	CASSSSAVETQYF
TRBV7-2	TRBJ2-5	13	CASSLEVQETQYF
TRBV6-5	TRBJ1-5	14	CASSTRGGIQPRHF
TRBV7-3	TRBJ2-3	15	CASSPQTGGTDTQYF
TRBV12-3/TRBV12-4	TRBJ1-1	15	CASSHIGGDITEAFF
TRBV6-2/TRBV6-3	.	17	CASSYVRTSPSSETQYF
TRBV7-2	TRBJ1-4	14	CASSPTGDPEKRFF
TRBV5-1	TRBJ1-1	13	CASREGVNTEAFF
TRBV29-1	TRBJ1-4	13	CSVDGGLGEKLFF
TRBV11-2	TRBJ2-3	15	CASSSPGTAPDTQYF
TRBV19	TRBJ2-7	15	CASSISLADGYEQYF
TRBV5-1	TRBJ2-1	15	CASSSLAGGLNEQFF
TRBV11-2	TRBJ2-1	10	CASSFNEQFF
TRBV5-1	TRBJ1-2	13	CASGEQGNYGYTF
TRBV12-3/TRBV12-4	TRBJ2-5	15	CASSPIGRAVETQYF
TRBV7-9	TRBJ1-2	8	CASDGYTF
TRBV7-9	TRBJ1-4	14	CASSARDRYEKLFF
TRBV9	TRBJ2-5	16	CASSVGGGVGQETRYF
TRBV4-2	TRBJ2-7	14	CASSQPFGTYEQYF
TRBV28	TRBJ1-2	11	CAVGRSQGYAF
TRBV4-3	TRBJ2-5	15	CASSHAGGADETQYF
TRBV5-1	TRBJ2-2	14	CASSVGQNTGELFF
TRBV12-3/TRBV12-4	TRBJ2-7	15	CASSLMGDFTYEQYF
TRBV4-1	TRBJ2-7	18	CASSQTLLAGGAAYEQYF
TRBV10-3	TRBJ1-2	14	CAISGPGQSYGYTF
TRBV27	TRBJ1-2	15	CASSSNALRGYGYTF
TRBV4-1	TRBJ1-5	14	CASSYYAGNQPQHF
TRBV18	TRBJ1-2	14	CASSPPRGAYGYTF
TRBV5-1	TRBJ2-1	15	CASSLEALHYNEQFF
TRBV12-3/TRBV12-4	TRBJ2-3	18	CASSLGGLTASYTDTQYF
TRBV20-1	TRBJ1-5	14	CSAKRPDSNQPQHF